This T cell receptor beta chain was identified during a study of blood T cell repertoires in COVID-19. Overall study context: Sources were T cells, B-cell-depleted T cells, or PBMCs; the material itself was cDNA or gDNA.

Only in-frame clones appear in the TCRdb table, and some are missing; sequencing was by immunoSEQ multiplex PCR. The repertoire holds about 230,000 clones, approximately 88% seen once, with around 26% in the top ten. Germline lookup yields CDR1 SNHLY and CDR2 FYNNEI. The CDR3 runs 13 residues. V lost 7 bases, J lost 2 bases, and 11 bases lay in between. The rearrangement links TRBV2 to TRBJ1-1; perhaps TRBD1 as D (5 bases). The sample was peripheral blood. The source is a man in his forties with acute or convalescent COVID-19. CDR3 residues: CASTGGPNTEAFF. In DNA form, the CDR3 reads TGTGCCAGCACCGGGGGTCCCAACACTGAAGCTTTCTTT.